The T cell receptor beta chain under discussion was sequenced for a study of technical replicates of blood from four donors. The CDR3 runs 13 residues. The V gene's germline CDR1 is SGHNT and CDR2 YYREEE (reference sequence). Trimming took 4 bases from V and 7 from J, leaving 14 bases between them. Here immunoSEQ multiplex PCR was the method, and the copy in TCRdb shows in-frame clones only, minus some. This sample has more than 90,000 clones, with around 95% found just once. The sample was T cells isolated from PBMCs. This chain uses TRBV5-4 with TRBJ1-2; D might be TRBD1 (5 bases). This clonotype originated in a human donor in good health. DNA for the CDR3: TGTGCCAGCAGCGACCAGGGTTTTAGTGGCTACACCTTC. Protein sequence: CASSDQGFSGYTF.